This TCR beta chain originates from a study of blood T cell repertoires in COVID-19. Study-wide context: The origin of the acute and convalescent COVID-19 samples was the United States, Italy and Spain. Sources were T cells, B-cell-depleted T cells, or PBMCs; the material itself was cDNA or gDNA.

Original methodology: The authors estimated nucleated cell counts from reference gene primer amplification. Profiling relied on immunoSEQ multiplex PCR, and the TCRdb table lists in-frame clones only, not all of them. D and trimming were read from the DNA, whereas the V and J calls and clone size are those reported in that table. The sample lists roughly 30,000 clones; approximately 85% were seen once. The CDR3 runs 13 residues. Germline V gene data show CDR1 as LGHDT and CDR2 as YNNKEL (reference sequence). About this clone itself: The junction differs from germline at one of its ends, possibly a read error.

The receptor comes from a man aged 60-69 years with active COVID-19. The chain joins TRBV3-1 (or the pseudogene TRBV3-2) to TRBJ1-4; D remains unclear. Sequenced material: peripheral blood. DNA for the CDR3: TGTGCCAGCAGACAAGGGTCCGGAGCGGTACTGTTTTTT. Translation gives CASRQGSGAVLFF.